This passage covers 26 T cell receptor beta chains from one sample sequenced in a study of OX40 agonist ivuxolimab in advanced cancers. Assay used: immunoSEQ multiplex PCR; TCRdb lists only in-frame clones, some missing. The sample includes roughly 130,000 clones, 85% to 95% seen only once; the top ten take more than 0.15%. Sample: CD4+ or CD8+ T cells sorted from blood, taken in a trial of the OX40 agonist ivuxolimab. The receptor set was obtained from an adult with an advanced solid tumor such as melanoma, head and neck, liver or kidney cancer.

The chain combines TRBV2 with TRBJ2-2, with D hard to call. Trimming cost V 7 bases and J 1 base, with 10 bases left between them. Germline V CDR1 and CDR2: SNHLY, FYNNEI. The CDR3 has 14 amino acids. The CDR3 loop is CASKETENTGELFF. For the CDR3, the DNA is TGTGCCAGCAAGGAAACAGAGAACACCGGGGAGCTGTTTTTT.

V is TRBV7-9 and J is TRBJ1-4; 10 bases line up with TRBD1. Germline V CDR1 and CDR2: SEHNR, FQNEAQ (reference sequence). Losses at the gene ends were 5 bases for V and 7 bases for J; bases not matched to a gene: 13. This CDR3 has 17 amino acids. The CDR3, as DNA: TGTGCCAGCAGCCGTCTTCTTGGGACAGGGGAGAGTGAAAAACTGTTTTTT. It encodes CASSRLLGTGESEKLFF.

This chain joins TRBV5-1 and TRBJ2-7, with 7 bases that match TRBD2. V lost 2 bases and J lost 5; bases outside the gene matches: 10. Looked up from germline, CDR1 is SGHRS and CDR2 is YFSETQ. The CDR3 is 15 residues long. The CDR3 sequence: CASSLEGVRGDEQYF. The CDR3 region has the DNA TGCGCCAGCAGCTTAGAGGGCGTTCGGGGGGACGAGCAGTACTTC.

The chain has TRBV28 and TRBJ2-7; 7 positions agree with TRBD2. The CDR3 runs 13 residues. Germline V gives CDR1 MDHEN, CDR2 SYDVKM. The junction had 7 bases not matched to a gene; V was cut back by 7 bases and J by 4 bases. The CDR3 region is CASTLGGGYEQYF. CDR3 sequence (DNA): TGTGCCAGCACCCTTGGGGGGGGGTACGAGCAGTACTTC.

The J gene is TRBJ2-7, the V gene TRBV7-7; 9 nucleotides agree with TRBD1. The trim removed 5 bases at V and 3 bases at J, leaving 14 bases unmatched. Germline assignment: CDR1 SSHAT and CDR2 FNYEAQ (reference sequence). The CDR3 sequence is 17 residues long. The CDR3 spells CASSSRDRVGMGYEQYF. CDR3 bases: TGTGCCAGCAGCAGCCGGGACAGGGTTGGTATGGGCTACGAGCAGTACTTC. The whole variable domain, filled in from reference TRBV7-7 and TRBJ2-7, reads GAGVSQSPRYKVTKRGQDVTLRCDPISSHATLYWYQQALGQGPEFLTYFNYEAQPDKSGLPSDRFSAERPEGSISTLTIQRTEQRDSAMYRCASSSRDRVGMGYEQYFGPGTRLTVT.

The chain carries TRBV6-1 and TRBJ1-2, with TRBD1 as a possible D gene (6 bases). The V gene lost 5 bases and the J gene lost 7 bases, with 20 bases spanning the gap. CDR1 and CDR2 (germline): MNHNS, SASEGT. There are 15 residues in the CDR3. The CDR3 here is CASSPPTGPLGGYTF. The CDR3, as DNA: TGTGCCAGCAGTCCGCCGACAGGCCCCCTGGGTGGCTACACCTTC.

This clone showed up just once. The chain uses TRBV7-3 and TRBJ2-6; D remains unclear. Trimming pared 2 bases from V and 0 bases from J, leaving 11 bases between. The CDR3 is made up of 17 amino acids. The V gene's germline CDR1 is SGHTA and CDR2 FQGTGA. CDR3 region: CASSLGSLVSGANVLTF. The CDR3 nucleotides are TGTGCCAGCAGCTTAGGCAGCCTAGTCTCTGGGGCCAACGTCCTGACTTTC. The whole variable domain, remainder taken from reference TRBV7-3 and TRBJ2-6, is GAGVSQTPSNKVTEKGKYVELRCDPISGHTALYWYRQSLGQGPEFLIYFQGTGAADDSGLPNDRFFAVRPEGSVSTLKIQRTERGDSAVYLCASSLGSLVSGANVLTFGAGSRLTVL.

The V gene is TRBV6-1, the J gene TRBJ1-5; tentative D call: TRBD1 (5 bases). Trimming stripped 2 bases from V and 7 bases from J, with 15 bases between. Germline assignment: CDR1 MNHNS and CDR2 SASEGT. There are 15 residues in the CDR3. The CDR3 DNA sequence: TGTGCCAGCAGTGAAATTGGGGCTGGGATGCAGCCCCAGCATTTT. It specifies CASSEIGAGMQPQHF.

V gene TRBV18 combines with J gene TRBJ2-1, with 14 bases that match TRBD2. The junction had 11 bases not matched to a gene; V was cut back by 1 base and J by 9 bases. The germline CDR1 and CDR2 sequences are KGHSH and LQKENI. This CDR3 contains 18 residues. The CDR3 bases are TGTGCCAGCTCACCACTCCCCCCGACTAGCGGGAGGGCCGTTGAGCAGTTCTTC. This encodes CASSPLPPTSGRAVEQFF.

V usage is TRBV12-5 and J usage is TRBJ2-1; D is perhaps TRBD1 (5 bases). The germline CDR1 and CDR2 sequences are LGHNT and FRNRAP. The CDR3 sequence is 18 residues long. V dropped 6 bases and J dropped 1 base, with 22 bases sitting between them. This CDR3 is CASGPTESQGNSYNEQFF. The CDR3, as DNA: TGTGCTAGTGGCCCTACCGAGTCTCAGGGCAATTCCTACAATGAGCAGTTCTTC.

The CDR3 bases are TGTGCCAGCAGCTTTTCTAGCGGCGAGACCCAGTACTTC. It encodes CASSFSSGETQYF. V gene TRBV7-7 combines with J gene TRBJ2-5, with 7 bases lining up with TRBD2. Germline V gene data show CDR1 as SSHAT and CDR2 as FNYEAQ (reference sequence). The CDR3 extends over 13 amino acids. After removal of 3 bases from V and 5 bases from J, the junction contained 3 bases not matched to a gene.

V usage is TRBV4-3 and J usage is TRBJ2-3; 7 bases are shared with TRBD2. Germline CDR1 LGHNA, CDR2 YSLEER. Unmatched junction bases numbered 4, after V lost 4 bases and J lost 0 bases. This CDR3 is built from 15 residues. For the CDR3, the DNA is TGCGCCAGCAGCCCTAGCGGTACGAGCACAGATACGCAGTATTTT. As protein: CASSPSGTSTDTQYF.

Concerning this clone: The junction and the germline gene differ at one end; a read error may be behind it. The chain combines TRBV2 with TRBJ2-7; the D is unclear. Germline V CDR1 and CDR2: SNHLY, FYNNEI. The CDR3 consists of 13 residues. The CDR3 sequence is CASRDGTSYEQYF. The CDR3 DNA sequence: TGTGCCAGCCGTGACGGCACCTCCTACGAGCAGTACTTC.

This chain connects TRBV11-3 to TRBJ2-2, with D possibly being TRBD2 (6 bases). V was cut by 0 bases and J by 6 bases, with 14 bases left in between. The CDR3 sequence is 16 residues long. From germline, CDR1 is SGHNT and CDR2 YENEEA. The CDR3 here is CASSLDQGGPSGELFF. For the CDR3, the DNA is TGTGCCAGCAGCTTAGATCAGGGAGGACCCTCCGGGGAGCTGTTTTTT. Using reference TRBV11-3 and TRBJ2-2 for the parts outside the CDR3, the full variable domain is EAGVVQSPRYKIIEKKQPVAFWCNPISGHNTLYWYLQNLGQGPELLIRYENEEAVDDSQLPKDRFSAERLKGVDSTLKIQPAELGDSAVYLCASSLDQGGPSGELFFGEGSRLTVL.

The chain combines TRBV5-8 with TRBJ2-5, with D perhaps TRBD2 (6 bases). With 0 bases removed from V and 1 base from J, the gap between germline ends came to 10 bases. The CDR3 contains 15 residues. The germline CDR1 and CDR2 sequences are SGHTS and YDEGEE. CDR3 sequence (DNA): TGTGCCAGCAGCTTGGGGGGACTCCCCCAAGAGACCCAGTACTTC. It is translated as CASSLGGLPQETQYF.

This clone was detected a few times. This chain connects TRBV7-2 to TRBJ1-5; maybe TRBD1 (5 bases). The CDR3 runs 13 residues. The V and J ends lost 4 bases and 7 bases respectively, with 11 bases between them. CDR1 is SGHTA and CDR2 is FQGNSA in the germline V gene. The CDR3 loop is CASSWGKPQPQHF. The CDR3 DNA is TGTGCCAGCAGCTGGGGCAAGCCCCAGCCCCAGCATTTT.

The chain is built from TRBV7-2 and TRBJ2-7, with D perhaps being TRBD1 or TRBD2 (6 bases each). Germline lookup yields CDR1 SGHTA and CDR2 FQGNSA. V gave up 2 bases and J gave up 3 bases, with 11 bases separating them. This CDR3 has 14 amino acids. The CDR3 here is CASSLRGEFYEQYF. Here the CDR3 DNA reads TGTGCCAGCAGCTTAAGGGGGGAGTTCTACGAGCAGTACTTC.

The rearrangement uses TRBV4-3 and TRBJ2-3, with 7 positions matching TRBD2. Germline CDR1 reads LGHNA; CDR2 reads YSLEER. J was trimmed by 0 bases and V by 4 bases; bases with no gene match: 4. The CDR3 has 15 amino acids. CDR3 nucleotides: TGCGCCAGCAGCCCCCAAGCGGGGAGCACAGATACGCAGTATTTT. Its translation is CASSPQAGSTDTQYF.

The V gene is TRBV11-1, the J gene TRBJ2-1; D is possibly TRBD1 (5 bases). In germline, CDR1 is SGHAT, CDR2 FQDESV (reference sequence). The CDR3 is 14 amino acids. Trimming removed 5 bases from V and 0 bases from J, with 8 bases in between. The chain's CDR3 is CASSGADSYNEQFF. The CDR3 coding sequence is TGTGCCAGCAGCGGGGCGGACTCCTACAATGAGCAGTTCTTC.

The genes are TRBV10-2 and TRBJ2-4, with D uncertain. The CDR3 loop spans 12 amino acids. Germline CDR1 reads WSHSY; CDR2 reads SAAADI. The V end was cut by 4 bases, the J end by 8 bases, with 9 bases between. CDR3 nucleotides: TGCGCCAGCAGTGCCGGTGGTGACATTCAGTACTTC. This sequence encodes CASSAGGDIQYF.

The chain couples TRBV11-3 to TRBJ1-4; the D gene is possibly TRBD1 (5 bases). CDR1 is SGHNT, CDR2 YENEEA, per germline. This CDR3 comprises 14 residues. V was pared by 1 base and J by 6 bases, with 9 bases between. CDR3 sequence (DNA): TGTGCCAGCAGCTTAGGCGGAGGGGATGAAAAACTGTTTTTT. This translates into CASSLGGGDEKLFF.

This rearrangement joins TRBV5-4 to TRBJ2-3; D is undetermined. Trimming pared 7 bases from V and 5 bases from J, leaving 11 bases between. The CDR3 runs 12 residues. Germline V lookup: CDR1 SGHNT, CDR2 YYREEE (reference sequence). CDR3 bases: TGTGCCAGCGGAAGCGACGTAGATACGCAGTATTTT. This encodes CASGSDVDTQYF.

J is TRBJ2-1 and V is TRBV7-2; TRBD2 is a possible D gene (6 bases). CDR1 is SGHTA, CDR2 FQGNSA, per germline. The ends were cut back, 4 bases at V and 4 bases at J, with 17 bases in the middle. There are 16 residues in the CDR3. The CDR3 here is CASSWRGVSGYNEQFF. The CDR3 DNA follows: TGTGCCAGCAGCTGGCGGGGTGTATCGGGATACAATGAGCAGTTCTTC.

CDR3 protein: CASTIWTQETQYF. In DNA form, the CDR3 reads TGTGCCAGCACCATTTGGACCCAAGAGACCCAGTACTTC. V usage is TRBV5-4 and J usage is TRBJ2-5; no reliable D call. Per germline, CDR1 SGHNT and CDR2 YYREEE (reference sequence). V gave up 6 bases and J gave up 1 base, with 10 bases separating them. This CDR3 is 13 amino acids long.

This clone turned up a few times. The V and J genes are TRBV28 and TRBJ1-1; perhaps TRBD1 as D (5 bases). Germline V lookup: CDR1 MDHEN, CDR2 SYDVKM. Trimming took 3 bases from V and 5 from J, leaving 13 bases between them. The length of the CDR3 is 14 residues. The CDR3 nucleotides read TGTGCCAGCAGTTTTGGGACCGGGTTTACTGAAGCTTTCTTT. Protein: CASSFGTGFTEAFF.

This sequence joins TRBV10-3 and TRBJ2-3, with 7 bases fitting TRBD2. J gave up 4 bases and V 4 bases, and 5 bases lay outside the gene matches. The CDR3 has 14 residues. Germline CDR1 and CDR2: ENHRY and SYGVKD. In DNA, the CDR3 is TGTGCCATCAGTGGAGGGAGGGCCTCAGATACGCAGTATTTT. The encoded protein is CAISGGRASDTQYF.